This TCR beta chain was captured by sequencing in a study of blood T cell repertoires in COVID-19. This CDR3 spans 18 amino acids. The V and J ends lost 7 bases and 3 bases, in that order; junction bases with no gene match: 21. Germline-derived CDR1 and CDR2 are MNHEY and SMNVEV (reference sequence). Original data processing: Estimation of nucleated cell counts relied on the amplification of reference gene primers. Using immunoSEQ multiplex PCR, the repertoire was profiled, and TCRdb retains in-frame clones only, with some absent. Clone size and V and J calls were adopted from that table, with D and trimming inferred from the DNA. The table records about 68,000 clones, more than 85% of them present only once.

The chain carries TRBV27 and TRBJ2-7; 7 nucleotides agree with TRBD2. The origin of this receptor is a woman between 55 and 75 years old with active COVID-19. Sequencing used peripheral blood. The chain's CDR3 is CASTPRFLSGTSIYEQYF. The DNA for the CDR3 is TGTGCCAGCACCCCGAGGTTTCTGAGCGGGACCTCTATCTACGAGCAGTACTTC.